The 27 T cell receptor beta chains presented below share a single source sample, sequenced in a study of blood T cell repertoires in COVID-19 (dated by TCRdb to 2018 to 2020). The method was the immunoSEQ multiplex PCR assay. TCRdb took over this immuneACCESS table, retaining in-frame rearrangements with V and J assigned. Such tables are incomplete; in checked studies, under half of the missing clones stem from an unresolved V gene, and the remainder is unexplained. In this sample the table shows roughly 150,000 clones, 80% of which occur a single time. The ten largest clones add up to 3% to 3.5% of the sample. The sequencing input was PBMCs or T cells enriched from blood (not recorded which). All receptors derive from a woman aged 55-70 years who had recovered from COVID-19.

The rearrangement links TRBV7-2 to TRBJ1-1; D is possibly TRBD1 (5 bases). This CDR3 region has 13 residues. CDR1 and CDR2 (germline): SGHTA, FQGNSA. The V end was cut by 1 base, the J end by 10 bases, with 13 bases between. The CDR3 protein is CASSLEIREGAFF. In nucleotides, the CDR3 is TGTGCCAGCAGCTTAGAGATCAGGGAAGGAGCTTTCTTT.

J is TRBJ2-1 and V is TRBV5-4, with TRBD2 matching over 8 bases. Germline V lookup: CDR1 SGHNT, CDR2 YYREEE (reference sequence). Germline trimming cut 2 bases from V and 6 bases from J; bases unmatched to any gene: 10. The CDR3 is made up of 16 amino acids. Here the CDR3 DNA reads TGTGCCAGCAGCTTTTTTGTCGGGGGGGCTTCCAATGAGCAGTTCTTC. It encodes CASSFFVGGASNEQFF.

The J gene is TRBJ1-6, the V gene TRBV9; 7 bases agree with TRBD1. From germline, CDR1 is SGDLS and CDR2 YYNGEE. Losses at the gene ends were 0 bases for V and 10 bases for J; bases not matched to a gene: 4. This CDR3 region has 14 residues. The CDR3 bases are TGTGCCAGCAGCGTAGGCCAGGGACAGTCACCCCTCCACTTT. This codes for CASSVGQGQSPLHF.

V and J are TRBV4-2 and TRBJ1-5; D possibly corresponds to TRBD1 (6 bases). Deletions cut 0 bases from V and 0 bases from J, with 18 bases between. Germline CDR1 LGHNA, CDR2 YNFKEQ. The CDR3 length is 19 residues. The chain's CDR3 is CASSQDLPQQGYSNQPQHF. The CDR3 DNA follows: TGTGCCAGCAGCCAAGACCTCCCCCAACAGGGATATAGCAATCAGCCCCAGCATTTT.

The chain couples TRBV5-8 to TRBJ2-5; 9 bases align to TRBD2. The CDR3 totals 17 residues. The germline V gene has CDR1 SGHTS and CDR2 YDEGEE. Trimming at V came to 0 bases and at J to 10 bases, leaving 16 bases not matched to a gene. This CDR3 is CASSLASELAGPRDQYF. The CDR3 region has the DNA TGTGCCAGCAGCTTGGCATCCGAACTAGCGGGCCCCAGGGACCAGTACTTC.

The genes are TRBV18 and TRBJ1-2, with TRBD1 matching 11 bases. This CDR3 region has 14 residues. Trimming took 2 bases from V and 6 from J; bases not matched to a gene: 2. Germline-derived CDR1 and CDR2 are KGHSH and LQKENI. The CDR3: CASSPKDRGHGYTF. DNA for the CDR3: TGTGCCAGCTCACCAAAGGACAGGGGGCATGGCTACACCTTC.

The genes are TRBV3-1 (or the pseudogene TRBV3-2) and TRBJ2-3, with D possibly being TRBD2 (5 bases). The CDR3 is 15 residues long. CDR1 LGHDT and CDR2 YNNKEL come from the germline V gene (reference sequence). Trimming took 4 bases from V and 1 from J, leaving 12 bases between them. CDR3 bases: TGTGCCAGCAGCCCTAGCCACTTGGGCACAGATACGCAGTATTTT. It codes for CASSPSHLGTDTQYF.

This sequence joins TRBV10-1 and TRBJ2-3; D gene unclear. The CDR3 consists of 11 residues. Trimming stripped 5 bases from V and 6 bases from J, with 6 bases between. Germline CDR1 reads WNHNN; CDR2 reads SYGVQD (reference sequence). The CDR3 spells CASSFGDTQYF. The CDR3 nucleotides read TGCGCCAGCAGTTTCGGGGATACGCAGTATTTT.

As DNA, the CDR3 is TGCGCCAGCAGCCAAACCGGGACAGCTAATGAAAAACTGTTTTTT. Translated: CASSQTGTANEKLFF. The chain recombines TRBV4-1 with TRBJ1-4, with 7 positions matching TRBD1. The CDR3 sequence is 15 residues long. Trimming at V came to 2 bases and at J to 3 bases, leaving 3 bases not matched to a gene. CDR1 MGHRA and CDR2 YSYEKL come from the germline V gene.

This rearrangement joins TRBV7-2 to TRBJ2-3; D may be TRBD2 (6 bases). Germline values: CDR1 SGHTA, CDR2 FQGNSA. The length of the CDR3 is 14 residues. The V gene lost 6 bases and the J gene lost 9 bases, with 19 bases spanning the gap. This CDR3 reads CASSTGLWGGTQYF. The CDR3 DNA reads TGTGCCAGCAGTACGGGACTCTGGGGTGGGACGCAGTATTTT.

This clone was observed a handful of times. This chain joins TRBV7-8 and TRBJ1-2; D is unclear. The germline V gene encodes CDR1 SGHVS and CDR2 FQNEAQ. The CDR3 is 14 residues long. Trimming shortened V by 6 bases and J by 8 bases, and 19 bases separated the two germline ends. In DNA form, the CDR3 reads TGTGCCAGCAGTCCTGAACCCCAGGCTAACGGCTACACCTTC. Translation gives CASSPEPQANGYTF.

The chain combines TRBV24-1 with TRBJ2-7, with TRBD1 matching over 8 bases. CDR3 length: 14 residues. V lost 3 bases and J lost 5; bases outside the gene matches: 5. The germline gives CDR1 KGHDR, CDR2 SFDVKD. CDR3 sequence (DNA): TGTGCCACCAGTGATGCTCAGGGGGCCAACGAGCAGTACTTC. Translated: CATSDAQGANEQYF.

J is TRBJ2-7 and V is TRBV18, with 9 bases aligning to TRBD1. The CDR3 has 15 amino acids. V trimming: 0 bases; J trimming: 3 bases; junction bases outside the gene matches: 3. The V gene's germline CDR1 is KGHSH and CDR2 LQKENI. This CDR3 is CASSPPTGGLYEQYF. DNA for the CDR3: TGTGCCAGCTCACCACCGACAGGGGGACTCTACGAGCAGTACTTC. The full variable domain, rest sourced from reference TRBV18 and TRBJ2-7, is NAGVMQNPRHLVRRRGQEARLRCSPMKGHSHVYWYRQLPEEGLKFMVYLQKENIIDESGMPKERFSAEFPKEGPSILRIQQVVRGDSAAYFCASSPPTGGLYEQYFGPGTRLTVT.

The chain combines TRBV19 with TRBJ1-5; 10 bases fit TRBD1. CDR3 size: 14 residues. CDR1 is LNHDA and CDR2 is SQIVND in the germline V gene (reference sequence). V trimming: 9 bases; J trimming: 3 bases; junction bases outside the gene matches: 5. Here the CDR3 DNA reads TGTGCCAGCCGACAGGGGGCTACCAATCAGCCCCAGCATTTT. The encoded protein is CASRQGATNQPQHF.

The genes are TRBV5-1 and TRBJ2-3; 13 bases are shared with TRBD2. The CDR3 runs to 17 residues. The V gene's germline CDR1 is SGHRS and CDR2 YFSETQ. With V trimmed by 4 bases and J by 3 bases, 8 bases remained unmatched. CDR3 DNA: TGCGCCAGCAGCCGATTACTAGCGGGGGGGCAGACAGATACGCAGTATTTT. Its protein is CASSRLLAGGQTDTQYF.

The V and J genes are TRBV11-1 and TRBJ2-5; TRBD2 matches 9 bases. The ends lost 6 bases at V and 0 bases at J; junction bases unmatched: 8. The germline V gene encodes CDR1 SGHAT and CDR2 FQDESV (reference sequence). The length of the CDR3 is 16 residues. As DNA, the CDR3 is TGTGCCAGCAGTTACAGACTAGCGGCGAACCAAGAGACCCAGTACTTC. It codes for CASSYRLAANQETQYF.

This clone was picked up a small number of times. This chain connects TRBV19 to TRBJ1-4, with TRBD1 identical over 9 bases. The J segment lost 5 bases and the V segment lost 5 bases, leaving 6 bases of the junction unmatched. The V gene's germline CDR1 is LNHDA and CDR2 SQIVND (reference sequence). The CDR3 totals 15 residues. Here the CDR3 DNA reads TGTGCCAGTAGTGCCCAGACAGGGGGGAATGAAAAACTGTTTTTT. As protein: CASSAQTGGNEKLFF. Drawing the rest from reference TRBV19 and TRBJ1-4, the complete variable domain is DGGITQSPKYLFRKEGQNVTLSCEQNLNHDAMYWYRQDPGQGLRLIYYSQIVNDFQKGDIAEGYSVSREKKESFPLTVTSAQKNPTAFYLCASSAQTGGNEKLFFGSGTQLSVL.

Details on this clone: The junction departs from the called germline gene at one end, perhaps through a read error. This rearrangement joins TRBV28 to TRBJ2-5, with 9 bases matching TRBD1. This CDR3 contains 12 residues. Germline V gene sequence: CDR1 MDHEN, CDR2 SYDVKM. The CDR3 sequence is CASSFSQGAGHF. Written as DNA, the CDR3 is TGTGCCAGCAGTTTCTCACAGGGGGCAGGTCACTTC.

The J gene is TRBJ1-6, the V gene TRBV19; 9 bases agree with TRBD1. V lost 1 base to trimming and J lost 10 bases; unmatched junction nucleotides: 8. CDR1 and CDR2 (germline): LNHDA, SQIVND (reference sequence). CDR3 length: 16 residues. CDR3 amino acids: CASSIVQGASGSPLHF. The CDR3 DNA reads TGTGCCAGTAGTATAGTACAGGGGGCTTCCGGATCACCCCTCCACTTT.

J is TRBJ2-3 and V is TRBV10-1, with 8 bases identical to TRBD2. Germline CDR1 is WNHNN and CDR2 is SYGVQD (reference sequence). The trim removed 8 bases at V and 2 bases at J, leaving 12 bases unmatched. CDR3 length equals 16 residues. CDR3 amino acids: CASPPGGKISTDTQYF. The CDR3 nucleotides are TGCGCCAGCCCCCCGGGGGGGAAGATATCCACAGATACGCAGTATTTT.

This clone was found once. This sequence joins TRBV19 and TRBJ1-1; D is ambiguous. The CDR3 contains 13 residues. The V gene lost 4 bases and the J gene lost 0 bases, with 6 bases spanning the gap. Germline-derived CDR1 and CDR2 are LNHDA and SQIVND (reference sequence). The CDR3 spells CASSSQVNTEAFF. In nucleotides, the CDR3 is TGTGCCAGTAGTAGCCAGGTGAACACTGAAGCTTTCTTT. Full variable domain (missing parts from reference TRBV19 and TRBJ1-1): DGGITQSPKYLFRKEGQNVTLSCEQNLNHDAMYWYRQDPGQGLRLIYYSQIVNDFQKGDIAEGYSVSREKKESFPLTVTSAQKNPTAFYLCASSSQVNTEAFFGQGTRLTVV.

The CDR3 is CASSLSDRDTEAFF. The CDR3 DNA reads TGTGCCAGCAGCCTGAGTGACAGGGACACTGAAGCTTTCTTT. The V gene is TRBV3-1 (or the pseudogene TRBV3-2), the J gene TRBJ1-1; 7 nucleotides match TRBD1. V gave up 4 bases and J gave up 3 bases; unmatched junction bases: 5. The CDR3 has 14 amino acids. Germline-derived CDR1 and CDR2 are LGHDT and YNNKEL (reference sequence).

This clone was seen once. This chain links TRBV27 with TRBJ2-7; D is perhaps TRBD1 (6 bases). Germline V gene sequence: CDR1 MNHEY, CDR2 SMNVEV (reference sequence). Trimming left V 5 bases short and J 1 base short, with 12 bases between. This CDR3 comprises 14 residues. The DNA for the CDR3 is TGTGCCAGCAGTGGGGACATCGGGTCCTACGAGCAGTACTTC. This encodes CASSGDIGSYEQYF.

This clone came up once. The gene calls are TRBV12-5 and TRBJ2-1, with 11 bases identical to TRBD1. This CDR3 region has 15 residues. Looked up from germline, CDR1 is LGHNT and CDR2 is FRNRAP. V lost 4 bases, J lost 7 bases, and 6 bases stayed unmatched. CDR3 nucleotide sequence: TGTGCTAGTGGTTACGGACAGGGGGCAGGAAATGAGCAGTTCTTC. Protein: CASGYGQGAGNEQFF. Based on the CDR3 plus reference TRBV12-5 and TRBJ2-1, the full variable domain is DARVTQTPRHKVTEMGQEVTMRCQPILGHNTVFWYRQTMMQGLELLAYFRNRAPLDDSGMPKDRFSAEMPDATLATLKIQPSEPRDSAVYFCASGYGQGAGNEQFFGPGTRLTVL.

The chain employs TRBV21-1 and TRBJ1-1; the table calls TRBD1, which could not be checked here. TRBV21-1 is a pseudogene. The CDR3 is made up of 15 amino acids. This CDR3 is CASSNLQGACTEAFF. The CDR3, as DNA: TGTGCCAGCAGCAATCTACAGGGGGCGTGCACTGAAGCTTTCTTT.

This chain joins TRBV6-5 and TRBJ1-2; D is perhaps TRBD1 (6 bases). This CDR3 spans 14 amino acids. The V gene lost 5 bases and the J gene lost 4 bases, with 14 bases spanning the gap. Germline V lookup: CDR1 MNHEY, CDR2 SVGAGI. The DNA for the CDR3 is TGTGCCAGCAGTCCCGGGACATATGTCTATGGCTACACCTTC. Translated, it gives CASSPGTYVYGYTF.

CDR3 residues: CASSVAGFGITGELFF. The CDR3 DNA follows: TGTGCCAGCAGCGTAGCGGGATTCGGGATCACCGGGGAGCTGTTTTTT. The chain uses TRBV9 and TRBJ2-2; weak D call: TRBD2 (5 bases). This CDR3 is 16 amino acids long. Trimming took 0 bases from V and 4 from J, leaving 13 bases between them. Per germline, CDR1 SGDLS and CDR2 YYNGEE.